This T cell receptor (beta chain) was identified during a study of cytomegalovirus exposure and HLA in healthy donors. Comments on this clone: Its target is not known.

Profiling relied on immunoSEQ multiplex PCR, and the TCRdb table lists in-frame clones only, not all of them. The sample includes under 250,000 clones, approximately 90% of them seen just once. The CDR3 is 17 amino acids. Germline values: CDR1 LNHDA, CDR2 SQIVND (reference sequence). Trimming took 7 bases from V and 0 from J; bases not matched to a gene: 9. General observations from the study: Subsequent analysis revealed that first-cohort TCR clusters tended to co-occur in the 120 or so validation repertoires.

The receptor's source is a man aged 18 to 30 in good health and CMV-seronegative. The sample comprised PBMCs. The genes are TRBV19 and TRBJ1-5, with 10 bases that match TRBD1. Here the CDR3 reads CASKWGQGLYSNQPQHF. The CDR3 region has the DNA TGTGCCAGTAAATGGGGACAGGGGCTTTATAGCAATCAGCCCCAGCATTTT.